This T cell receptor (beta chain) was captured by sequencing in a study of CD8+ T cells in alopecia areata. In the study overall: Twice a day, 5 to 10 mg of oral tofacitinib was administered to treated patients. Study outcomes and limitations: Both scalp clonality and the expanded CD8+ clones among the top 100 showed a significant decrease with tofacitinib. Patients shared TCRs less clearly than mice did, possibly owing to HLA.

RNA was isolated and reverse transcribed to cDNA, the sequencing template. This table comes from immunoSEQ multiplex PCR, and its TCRdb copy is limited to in-frame clones, with some not included. The sample has approximately 200,000 clones, nearly 60% seen once; the top ten hold 5.5% to 6%. Treatment denoted: oral pan-JAK inhibitor, 5-10 mg twice daily. A word on this clone: Antigen: not known.

This sequence was found in a human donor with alopecia areata. Source: CD4+ T cells sorted from blood, taken at week 24, from a patient treated with tofacitinib.

The CDR3 sequence is CASTNRGWADTQYF. The CDR3, as DNA: TGTGCCAGCACTAACAGGGGCTGGGCAGATACGCAGTATTTT. The chain uses TRBV6-1 and TRBJ2-3, with 7 bases that match TRBD1. Germline CDR1 and CDR2: MNHNS and SASEGT. With 7 bases clipped from V and 4 bases from J, the junction kept 8 bases outside the gene matches. The CDR3 is made up of 14 amino acids.